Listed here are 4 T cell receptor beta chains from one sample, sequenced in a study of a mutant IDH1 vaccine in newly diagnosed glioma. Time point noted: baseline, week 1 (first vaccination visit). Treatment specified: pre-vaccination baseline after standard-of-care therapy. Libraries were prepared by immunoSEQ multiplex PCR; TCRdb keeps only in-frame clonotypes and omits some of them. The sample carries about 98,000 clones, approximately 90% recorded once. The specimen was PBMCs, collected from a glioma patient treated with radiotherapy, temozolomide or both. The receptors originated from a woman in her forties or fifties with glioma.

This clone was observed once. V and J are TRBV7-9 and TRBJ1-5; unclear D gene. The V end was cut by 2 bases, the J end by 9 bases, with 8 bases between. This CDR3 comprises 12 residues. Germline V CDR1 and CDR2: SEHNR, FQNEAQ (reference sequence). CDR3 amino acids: CASSLSAGPQHF. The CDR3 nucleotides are TGTGCCAGCAGCTTATCGGCGGGGCCCCAGCATTTT.

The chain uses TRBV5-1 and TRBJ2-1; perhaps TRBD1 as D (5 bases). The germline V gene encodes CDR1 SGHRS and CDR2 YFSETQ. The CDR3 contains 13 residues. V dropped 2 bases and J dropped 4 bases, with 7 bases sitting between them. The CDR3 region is CASSLQAYNEQFF. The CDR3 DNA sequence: TGCGCCAGCAGCTTACAGGCTTACAATGAGCAGTTCTTC.

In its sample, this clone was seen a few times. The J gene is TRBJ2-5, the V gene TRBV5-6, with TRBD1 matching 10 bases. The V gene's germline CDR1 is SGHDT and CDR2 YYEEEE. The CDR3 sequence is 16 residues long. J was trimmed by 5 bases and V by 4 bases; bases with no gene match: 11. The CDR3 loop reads CASSLPGTGVRETQYF. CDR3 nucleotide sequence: TGTGCCAGCAGCCTCCCTGGGACAGGGGTGAGGGAGACCCAGTACTTC.

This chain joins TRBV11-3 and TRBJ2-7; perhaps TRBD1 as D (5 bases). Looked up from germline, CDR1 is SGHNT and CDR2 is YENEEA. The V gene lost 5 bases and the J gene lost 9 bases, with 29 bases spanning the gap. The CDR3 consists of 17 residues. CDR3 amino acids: CASSPPIDRSPTNGQYF. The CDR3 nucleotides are TGTGCCAGCAGCCCTCCCATCGACAGATCGCCTACGAACGGGCAGTACTTC.